This T cell receptor beta chain came from a study of cytotoxic CD8 clonotypes in ibrutinib-treated CLL. Across the study: The sample average was roughly 240,000 productive templates and just under 95,000 productive rearrangements.

Overall study results and limits: On treatment, the uncommon public clonotypes contracted or remained stable.

T cells were sequenced at a targeted depth of 1 in 200,000 to 1 in 1 million. Assay: immunoSEQ multiplex PCR; the TCRdb copy retains only in-frame clones and omits some. The profile shows about 300,000 clones, approximately 76% of them singletons. As regards this clone: The antigen remains unidentified.

J gave up 7 bases and V 2 bases, and 12 bases lay outside the gene matches. The CDR3 sequence is 16 residues long. Germline V CDR1 and CDR2: SGHTA, FQGNSA. The input for sequencing was PBMCs, taken at disease progression, from a patient treated with ibrutinib. This TCR was recovered from a human donor with chronic lymphocytic leukemia. The genes are TRBV7-2 and TRBJ2-7, with TRBD1 matching over 9 bases. The CDR3 bases are TGTGCCAGCAGCTTACGGGGACCGGGACAGGGAGGGGAGCAGTACTTC. It specifies CASSLRGPGQGGEQYF.